This TCR beta chain was identified in a study of blood T cell repertoires in COVID-19. Overall study: Acute and convalescent COVID-19 specimens originated in the United States, Italy and Spain.

The data were produced by immunoSEQ multiplex PCR, yet TCRdb's version contains in-frame clones alone and is incomplete. This table has about 280,000 clones, about nine tenths appearing once. Those enrolled, adults aged roughly 18 to 100 years, came from 24 US areas. In assigning cohorts, the study relied on participant-reported clinical history. The CDR3 spans 15 residues. V was pared by 7 bases and J by 0 bases, with 16 bases between. Looked up from germline, CDR1 is SGHVS and CDR2 is FQNEAQ. Sequencing used PBMCs or T cells enriched from blood (not recorded which). The chain joins TRBV7-8 to TRBJ2-7; D is possibly TRBD2 (6 bases). The clonotype originates from a woman in her thirties with acute COVID-19. The DNA for the CDR3 is TGTGCCAGCATGGTCTTCCGGGGGATCTCCTACGAGCAGTACTTC. Translated: CASMVFRGISYEQYF.